This T cell receptor (beta chain) is drawn from a study of breast tumors, draining lymph nodes, adjacent tissues. Study-level results: Findings are consistent with lymph node origin and intratumoral expansion of most tumor T cells. Tumor TCR diversity was below lymph nodes but above nontumor tissue.

Breast cancer patients provided tissue from their axillary draining lymph nodes. In its sample, this clonotype was seen many times. Antigen unknown. The trim removed 4 bases at V and 10 bases at J, leaving 4 bases unmatched. Germline values: CDR1 LNHDA, CDR2 SQIVND (reference sequence). This CDR3 has 12 residues. TCRdb ran MiXCR on the multiplex PCR reads and lists one entry per CDR3 protein. The sample has about 180,000 distinct CDR3 sequences, about 33% seen once. V usage is TRBV19 and J usage is TRBJ2-1, with 7 positions matching TRBD2. The clonotype comes from a female donor with breast cancer. Some clones in this sample may be carry-over from other donors' samples. Sequencing used axillary lymph node tissue. The CDR3 is CASSTLAYEQFF. In DNA, the CDR3 is TGTGCCAGTAGTACACTAGCGTACGAGCAGTTCTTC.